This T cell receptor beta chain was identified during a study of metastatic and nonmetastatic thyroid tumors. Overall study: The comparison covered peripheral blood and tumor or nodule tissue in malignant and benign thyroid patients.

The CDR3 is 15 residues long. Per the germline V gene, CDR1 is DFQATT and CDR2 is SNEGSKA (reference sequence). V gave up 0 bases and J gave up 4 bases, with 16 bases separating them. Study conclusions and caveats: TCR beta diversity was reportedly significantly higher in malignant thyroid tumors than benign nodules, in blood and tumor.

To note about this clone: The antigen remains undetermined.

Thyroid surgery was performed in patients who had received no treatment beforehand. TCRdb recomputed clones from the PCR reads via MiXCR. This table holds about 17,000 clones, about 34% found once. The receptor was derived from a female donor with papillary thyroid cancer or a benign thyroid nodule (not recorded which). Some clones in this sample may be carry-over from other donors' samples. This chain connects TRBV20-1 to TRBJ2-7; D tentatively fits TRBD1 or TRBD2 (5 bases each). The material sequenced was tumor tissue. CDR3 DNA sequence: TGCAGTGCTAGAGATCGGGGAAATCCAGGGTACGAGCAGTACTTC. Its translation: CSARDRGNPGYEQYF.